The 26 T cell receptor beta chains reported below all come from one sample, sequenced in a study of blood T cells in healthy people across ages. For the second PCR, which ran for about 6 to 11 cycles, a sample-barcoded 5' primer and a J-beta primer mix were used. Each CDR3 protein is one row after TCRdb ran MiXCR on the 5' RACE reads. The sample includes around 990,000 distinct CDR3 sequences, about two fifths seen only once; the top ten take under 15%. The source material was blood. All receptors derive from a man between 18 and 29 years old in good health.

This clonotype was observed a few times. The rearrangement joins TRBV10-3 to TRBJ1-6, with D maybe TRBD1 (6 bases). The germline V gene has CDR1 ENHRY and CDR2 SYGVKD. The ends were cut back, 9 bases at V and 5 bases at J, with 20 bases in the middle. The CDR3 is 16 residues long. The CDR3 DNA follows: TGTGCCATTCAAGGGAGTTCGGACAGAAATAATTCACCCCTCCACTTT. Protein product: CAIQGSSDRNNSPLHF.

This clonotype appeared a single time. The chain is built from TRBV12-3 or TRBV12-4 and TRBJ1-4; D perhaps matches TRBD1 (5 bases). Trimming took off 1 base at V and 4 bases at J, with 10 bases between the two ends. This CDR3 contains 15 residues. The CDR3 reads CASSLGGYGNEKLFF. The CDR3 bases are TGTGCCAGCAGTTTAGGGGGGTATGGTAATGAAAAACTGTTTTTT.

The sample holds a few counts of this clonotype. This chain links TRBV9 with TRBJ2-7; 7 bases agree with TRBD1. This CDR3 comprises 15 residues. V lost 3 bases and J lost 0; bases outside the gene matches: 6. Germline-derived CDR1 and CDR2 are SGDLS and YYNGEE. CDR3 residues: CASSAGQSSSYEQYF. In DNA, the CDR3 is TGTGCCAGCAGCGCGGGACAGTCGAGCTCCTACGAGCAGTACTTC.

The table lists this clonotype with a few counts. The chain has TRBV20-1 and TRBJ2-3; 7 bases line up with TRBD2. Germline-derived CDR1 and CDR2 are DFQATT and SNEGSKA (reference sequence). CDR3 size: 15 residues. The V and J ends lost 4 bases and 4 bases, in that order; junction bases with no gene match: 11. The CDR3, as DNA: TGCAGTGCTACAAGGCTACGGGGGGTCCCAGATACGCAGTATTTT. Amino acid sequence: CSATRLRGVPDTQYF.

The chain uses TRBV12-3 or TRBV12-4 and TRBJ1-2; a weak D match, TRBD1 (5 bases). V was trimmed by 6 bases and J by 6 bases, leaving 17 bases between them. CDR3 length: 14 residues. CDR3 DNA sequence: TGTGCCAGCAGCAAAAACCCGGGACGGGATGGCTACACCTTC. As protein: CASSKNPGRDGYTF.

This clonotype was seen only a few times. The chain combines TRBV29-1 with TRBJ1-4; 8 bases are shared with TRBD1. Trimming cost V 3 bases and J 3 bases; bases outside gene matches: 0. The CDR3 has 13 amino acids. In germline, CDR1 is SQVTM, CDR2 ANQGSEA. The CDR3 protein is CSVEGQANEKLFF. The CDR3 DNA follows: TGCAGCGTTGAGGGACAGGCTAATGAAAAACTGTTTTTT.

The chain couples TRBV2 to TRBJ2-3, with 9 nucleotides matching TRBD1. This CDR3 has 13 amino acids. CDR1 and CDR2 from the germline V gene are SNHLY and FYNNEI. CDR3 bases: TGTGTCACCCGGGACAGGGAAATGGATACGCAGTATTTT. It specifies CVTRDREMDTQYF.

This chain connects TRBV30 to TRBJ1-5; D is unclear. The CDR3 runs 13 residues. Trimming left V 5 bases short and J 0 bases short, with 8 bases between. Germline V gives CDR1 GTSNPN, CDR2 SVGIG (reference sequence). In DNA, the CDR3 is TGTGCCTGGGCAGAAAATAGCAATCAGCCCCAGCATTTT. Translation: CAWAENSNQPQHF. Drawing the rest from reference TRBV30 and TRBJ1-5, the complete variable domain is SQTIHQWPATLVQPVGSPLSLECTVEGTSNPNLYWYRQAAGRGLQLLFYSVGIGQISSEVPQNLSASRPQDRQFILSSKKLLLSDSGFYLCAWAENSNQPQHFGDGTRLSIL.

This chain links TRBV18 with TRBJ2-5; 8 nucleotides agree with TRBD1. In germline, CDR1 is KGHSH, CDR2 LQKENI. V lost 3 bases to trimming and J lost 4 bases; unmatched junction nucleotides: 13. This CDR3 comprises 17 residues. The CDR3 loop is CASSPLGTGFGGETQYF. CDR3 nucleotides: TGTGCCAGCTCACCCCTCGGGACAGGCTTTGGTGGAGAGACCCAGTACTTC.

This clonotype occurred a few times. The CDR3 sequence is CATATAGTAQETQYF. The CDR3 bases are TGTGCCACCGCTACCGCCGGGACAGCTCAAGAGACCCAGTACTTC. The chain links TRBV6-5 to TRBJ2-5, with 7 bases lining up with TRBD1. Trimming removed 10 bases from V and 2 bases from J; junction bases left unmatched: 13. This CDR3 is 15 amino acids long. The germline gives CDR1 MNHEY, CDR2 SVGAGI.

This sequence joins TRBV6-2 or TRBV6-3 and TRBJ2-3; 7 positions agree with TRBD2. This CDR3 spans 14 amino acids. V shed 8 bases, J shed 2 bases, and the junction held 7 bases outside the gene matches. The germline V gene has CDR1 MNHEY and CDR2 SVGEGT. CDR3 residues: CASLGGFDTDTQYF. Written as DNA, the CDR3 is TGTGCCAGCCTCGGGGGGTTCGACACAGATACGCAGTATTTT.

A remark on this clonotype: One end of the junction fails to match germline, which may point to a read error. CDR3 in amino acids: CSTRDHFAGTGIQYF. CDR3 DNA: TGCAGTACTAGAGATCATTTCGCCGGGACCGGCATTCAGTACTTC. The V call is TRBV20-1, the J call TRBJ2-4; D is tentatively TRBD1 or TRBD2 (5 bases each). The CDR3 contains 15 residues. Looked up from germline, CDR1 is DFQATT and CDR2 is SNEGSKA (reference sequence).

J is TRBJ1-6 and V is TRBV28; 9 nucleotides agree with TRBD1. The CDR3 is 16 amino acids. Trimming took 4 bases from V and 6 from J; bases not matched to a gene: 7. Germline CDR1 MDHEN, CDR2 SYDVKM. The CDR3 here is CASSSGQGSGNSPLHF. CDR3 nucleotide sequence: TGTGCCAGCAGTTCCGGACAGGGGAGTGGTAATTCACCCCTCCACTTT.

This chain links TRBV14 with TRBJ2-5; unclear D gene. The V end lost 2 bases, the J end lost 5 bases, and 9 bases lay between the germline ends. CDR3 length: 13 amino acids. Germline-derived CDR1 and CDR2 are SGHDN and FVKESK. CDR3 bases: TGTGCCAGCAGCCAATATTATGCGGAGACCCAGTACTTC. Amino acid sequence: CASSQYYAETQYF.

This chain joins TRBV18 and TRBJ1-5, with 10 bases lining up with TRBD1. V lost 4 bases and J lost 5; bases outside the gene matches: 8. The germline V gene has CDR1 KGHSH and CDR2 LQKENI. CDR3 length equals 16 residues. The CDR3 reads CASSLSRDRGYQPQHF. The CDR3 bases are TGTGCCAGCTCACTATCCCGGGACAGGGGATATCAGCCCCAGCATTTT. The whole variable domain, remainder taken from reference TRBV18 and TRBJ1-5, is NAGVMQNPRHLVRRRGQEARLRCSPMKGHSHVYWYRQLPEEGLKFMVYLQKENIIDESGMPKERFSAEFPKEGPSILRIQQVVRGDSAAYFCASSLSRDRGYQPQHFGDGTRLSIL.

This chain links TRBV7-9 with TRBJ2-1, with a weak D call TRBD1 (6 bases). V was shortened by 1 base and J by 6 bases, with 13 bases between the two germline ends. CDR3 size: 15 residues. CDR1 and CDR2 (germline): SEHNR, FQNEAQ (reference sequence). The CDR3 DNA is TGTGCCAGCAGCTTAGGGACAGAGGCGCCCAATGAGCAGTTCTTC. This sequence encodes CASSLGTEAPNEQFF. Based on the CDR3 plus reference TRBV7-9 and TRBJ2-1, the full variable domain is DTGVSQNPRHKITKRGQNVTFRCDPISEHNRLYWYRQTLGQGPEFLTYFQNEAQLEKSRLLSDRFSAERPKGSFSTLEIQRTEQGDSAMYLCASSLGTEAPNEQFFGPGTRLTVL.

To note about this clonotype: Its ends do not fully match the called genes, so a read error is possible. The chain combines TRBV7-9 with TRBJ1-2; D not certain. Per germline, CDR1 SEHNR and CDR2 FQNEAQ (reference sequence). The CDR3 extends over 13 amino acids. The CDR3 DNA follows: TGTGCCGGCAGCCAGAATAAAGACGCCGGCTACACCTTC. Encoded protein: CAGSQNKDAGYTF.

This clonotype is a singleton in its sample. The rearrangement links TRBV12-3 or TRBV12-4 to TRBJ2-1; D could derive from TRBD1 or TRBD2 (6 bases each). V was trimmed by 4 bases and J by 12 bases, leaving 16 bases between them. This CDR3 is 13 amino acids long. CDR3 DNA: TGTGCCAGCAGTTCCGTTGGAGAGGGGGGGCAGTTCTTC. Translating it yields CASSSVGEGGQFF.

The V call is TRBV2, the J call TRBJ2-1; D is uncertain. Trimming stripped 4 bases from V and 6 bases from J, with 7 bases between. Germline CDR1 is SNHLY and CDR2 is FYNNEI. This CDR3 comprises 12 residues. The chain's CDR3 is CASSGTANEQFF. Written as DNA, the CDR3 is TGTGCCAGCAGTGGCACAGCCAATGAGCAGTTCTTC.

This sequence joins TRBV27 and TRBJ1-2; 7 bases align to TRBD1. V lost 7 bases to trimming and J lost 4 bases; unmatched junction nucleotides: 15. The CDR3 contains 16 residues. CDR1 is MNHEY, CDR2 SMNVEV, per germline (reference sequence). The CDR3 coding sequence is TGTGCCAGCACCCTTACCGTTTCCGGGACAGCCTATGGCTACACCTTC. The encoded protein is CASTLTVSGTAYGYTF.

V gene TRBV5-5 combines with J gene TRBJ2-3; D gene unclear. This CDR3 comprises 17 residues. The germline CDR1 and CDR2 sequences are SGHKS and YYEKEE (reference sequence). With 0 bases removed from V and 3 bases from J, the gap between germline ends came to 17 bases. The CDR3 here is CASSLVLGTADTDTQYF. The CDR3 region has the DNA TGTGCCAGCAGCTTGGTGCTCGGCACGGCCGATACAGATACGCAGTATTTT.

V is TRBV7-9 and J is TRBJ2-7, with 8 positions matching TRBD2. Germline V CDR1 and CDR2: SEHNR, FQNEAQ (reference sequence). The V and J ends lost 4 bases and 4 bases, in that order; junction bases with no gene match: 15. CDR3 length: 17 residues. The CDR3 nucleotides are TGTGCCAGCAGCTCCACCCTGGGACGGGGGGGTCAATACGAGCAGTACTTC. Its translation: CASSSTLGRGGQYEQYF.

The V call is TRBV4-3, the J call TRBJ2-1, with 10 nucleotides matching TRBD2. The closer fit of TRBJ2-7 to the DNA end suggests the J call may be wrong. CDR3 length equals 19 residues. The germline V gene encodes CDR1 LGHNA and CDR2 YSLEER. CDR3 nucleotides: TGCGCCAGCAGCCCAGGGGCCGGGACGAGCGGGGGGGCCTACAATGAGCAGTACTTC. Its protein product is CASSPGAGTSGGAYNEQYF.

This sequence joins TRBV20-1 and TRBJ2-1, with TRBD2 matching 8 bases. Germline CDR1 is DFQATT and CDR2 is SNEGSKA (reference sequence). The V gene end was trimmed by 1 base and the J gene end by 4 bases; junction bases not matched to a gene: 3. The CDR3 spans 14 residues. The CDR3 reads CSARAGGKYNEQFF. CDR3 in DNA: TGCAGTGCTAGAGCGGGGGGGAAGTACAATGAGCAGTTCTTC.

V usage is TRBV6-5 and J usage is TRBJ2-7; 10 positions agree with TRBD2. Germline V lookup: CDR1 MNHEY, CDR2 SVGAGI. Germline trimming cut 2 bases from V and 3 bases from J; bases unmatched to any gene: 7. The CDR3 has 16 residues. The CDR3 region has the DNA TGTGCCAGCAGTTACGGTGGTAGCGGGGGGATCTACGAGCAGTACTTC. Its translation: CASSYGGSGGIYEQYF.

The chain uses TRBV20-1 and TRBJ2-1; 9 bases are shared with TRBD2. The CDR3 runs to 13 residues. From germline, CDR1 is DFQATT and CDR2 SNEGSKA (reference sequence). The V gene end was trimmed by 6 bases and the J gene end by 2 bases; junction bases not matched to a gene: 2. This chain's CDR3 is CSALAGPYNEQFF. DNA for the CDR3: TGCAGTGCCCTAGCGGGGCCCTACAATGAGCAGTTCTTC.